What follows describes a single TCR beta chain. Antigen: not known. No infections or other immune events were documented during collection. The assay was immunoSEQ multiplex PCR, and TCRdb's table has in-frame clones only and misses some. Found here are 100,000 or so clones, 80% to 90% of them singletons; the top ten hold around 5%. This sample stems from a study of identifying expanded T cells in peripheral blood. Broader study findings: Differentially abundant clones: roughly 1.2 between replicates, about 15 at roughly 2 weeks, around 20 at four. Clone count variance between two-week samples rose with total template count.

The CDR3 covers 13 residues. CDR1 and CDR2 (germline): SGHTA, FQGTGA. V lost 2 bases and J 3 bases, leaving 7 bases between the germline ends. Sequencing input: blood. The chain uses TRBV7-3 and TRBJ1-1; weak D call: TRBD1 (5 bases). The sequence was collected from a person aged 18 to 70 in good health. The CDR3 DNA reads as TGTGCCAGCAGCTTAGCGGGGGACACTGAAGCTTTCTTT. Residues: CASSLAGDTEAFF.